The source of this TCR beta chain is a study of shared clonotypes between healthy human individuals. Overall study: Per donor, three plates held CD4 naive cells, three held CD4 memory, two held CD8 naive and one held CD8 memory. Overall study results and limits: Clonotype sharing across a few donors was observed for about 5.2% of naive CD4 clonotypes. Researchers sampled only blood; tissue repertoires likely differ.

To note about this clone: The target antigen is unknown.

Each sorted subset replicate got 200 ng genomic DNA, 30,000 or so genomes. Data came from immunoSEQ multiplex PCR; TCRdb stores just in-frame clones and leaves some out. Of about 680,000 clones listed, 60% to 75% are singletons. Germline V gene lookup returns CDR1 LNHDA and CDR2 SQIVND (reference sequence). Trimming cost V 2 bases and J 6 bases, with 16 bases left between them. This CDR3 spans 15 amino acids. The chain employs TRBV19 and TRBJ1-2; no reliable D call. The source of this sequence is a woman in her thirties in good health. Sequencing used memory CD4+ T cells sorted from blood. The subset: CD45RA-negative fraction. The CDR3 loop is CASSISSATNDGYTF. CDR3 in DNA: TGTGCCAGTAGTATATCGTCAGCGACGAATGATGGCTACACCTTC.